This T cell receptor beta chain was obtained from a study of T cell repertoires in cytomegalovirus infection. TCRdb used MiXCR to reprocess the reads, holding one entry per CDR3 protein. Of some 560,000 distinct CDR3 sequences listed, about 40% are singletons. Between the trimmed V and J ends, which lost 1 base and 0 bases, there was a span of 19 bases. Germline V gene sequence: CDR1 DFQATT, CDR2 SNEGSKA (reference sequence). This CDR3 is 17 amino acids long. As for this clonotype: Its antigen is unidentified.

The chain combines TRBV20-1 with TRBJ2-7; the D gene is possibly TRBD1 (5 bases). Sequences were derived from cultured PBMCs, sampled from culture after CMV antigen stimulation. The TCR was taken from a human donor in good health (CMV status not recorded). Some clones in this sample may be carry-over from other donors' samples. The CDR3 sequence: CSARAPGMVGSSYEQYF. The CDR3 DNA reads TGCAGTGCTAGAGCGCCAGGGATGGTGGGGTCCTCCTACGAGCAGTACTTC.